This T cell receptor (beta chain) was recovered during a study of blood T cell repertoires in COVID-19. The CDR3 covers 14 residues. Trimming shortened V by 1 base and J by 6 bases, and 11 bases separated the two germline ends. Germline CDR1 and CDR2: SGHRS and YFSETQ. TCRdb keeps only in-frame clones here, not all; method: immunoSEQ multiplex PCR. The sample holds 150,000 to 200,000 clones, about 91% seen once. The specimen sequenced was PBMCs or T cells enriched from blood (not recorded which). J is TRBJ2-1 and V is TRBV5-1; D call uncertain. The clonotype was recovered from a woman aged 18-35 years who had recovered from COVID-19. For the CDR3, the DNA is TGCGCCAGCAGCTTGACAGTACCGGTCAATGAGCAGTTCTTC. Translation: CASSLTVPVNEQFF. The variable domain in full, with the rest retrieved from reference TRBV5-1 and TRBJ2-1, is KAGVTQTPRYLIKTRGQQVTLSCSPISGHRSVSWYQQTPGQGLQFLFEYFSETQRNKGNFPGRFSGRQFSNSRSEMNVSTLELGDSALYLCASSLTVPVNEQFFGPGTRLTVL.